This entry lists 10 T cell receptor beta chains sequenced from one sample in a study of metastatic and nonmetastatic thyroid tumors. Ahead of thyroid surgery, no patient had received treatment of any kind. TCRdb re-analyzed the PCR reads through MiXCR. This sample has about 27,000 clones; roughly 15% occur once, and the top ten carry around 16%. The sample consisted of blood. The source is a male donor with papillary thyroid cancer or a benign thyroid nodule (not recorded which). Some clones in this sample may be carry-over from other donors' samples.

The sample holds many counts of this clone. The V gene is TRBV2, the J gene TRBJ2-7; a possible D gene is TRBD2 (5 bases). Trimming shortened V by 7 bases and J by 6 bases, and 16 bases separated the two germline ends. CDR3 length: 13 residues. Germline values: CDR1 SNHLY, CDR2 FYNNEI. CDR3 residues: CASTRTGSGEQYF. The CDR3 DNA reads as TGTGCCAGCACCCGGACGGGGTCGGGCGAGCAGTACTTC.

This clone was observed a handful of times. The chain recombines TRBV6-2 or TRBV6-3 with TRBJ2-6; the D is unclear. The germline gives CDR1 MNHEY, CDR2 SVGEGT. V gave up 0 bases and J gave up 0 bases, with 12 bases separating them. The CDR3 length is 18 residues. The CDR3 DNA is TGTGCCAGCAGTTACTCGAATACAGCCGGCTCTGGGGCCAACGTCCTGACTTTC. It codes for CASSYSNTAGSGANVLTF.

This clone was found many times. The rearrangement uses TRBV7-6 and TRBJ2-7, with D possibly matching TRBD2 (5 bases). V was pared by 3 bases and J by 3 bases, with 12 bases between. The CDR3 runs to 14 residues. Per germline, CDR1 SGHVS and CDR2 FNYEAQ. The CDR3 DNA follows: TGTGCCAGCAGCTTGGCCGGGAAAAACTACGAGCAGTACTTC. It is translated as CASSLAGKNYEQYF.

This clone occurred many times. The rearrangement uses TRBV5-5 and TRBJ1-1; weak D call: TRBD1 (6 bases). CDR3 size: 14 residues. Trimming took off 1 base at V and 4 bases at J, with 11 bases between the two ends. Per germline, CDR1 SGHKS and CDR2 YYEKEE (reference sequence). As DNA, the CDR3 is TGTGCCAGCAGCTTGTTGCAGGGGACCACTGAAGCTTTCTTT. As protein: CASSLLQGTTEAFF.

This clone was seen repeatedly, ten times or more. This rearrangement joins TRBV2 to TRBJ2-1, with TRBD2 identical over 9 bases. Germline trimming cut 6 bases from V and 2 bases from J; bases unmatched to any gene: 5. The CDR3 runs 15 residues. Germline assignment: CDR1 SNHLY and CDR2 FYNNEI. CDR3 DNA: TGTGCCAGCAGCATTCAGCGGGGGGCCTACAATGAGCAGTTCTTC. This translates into CASSIQRGAYNEQFF. Full variable domain (remainder filled in from reference TRBV2 and TRBJ2-1): EPEVTQTPSHQVTQMGQEVILRCVPISNHLYFYWYRQILGQKVEFLVSFYNNEISEKSEIFDDQFSVERPDGSNFTLKIRSTKLEDSAMYFCASSIQRGAYNEQFFGPGTRLTVL.

This clone has ten or more counts. This may be a read error, as it is one base from a much larger clone. This CDR3 fails to terminate in the conserved phenylalanine or tryptophan, so it likely reflects a read error. V and J are TRBV11-1 and TRBJ2-7; 7 nucleotides align to TRBD1. This CDR3 has 15 amino acids. The V gene end was trimmed by 5 bases and the J gene end by 6 bases; junction bases not matched to a gene: 13. CDR1 is SGHAT, CDR2 FQDESV, per germline (reference sequence). CDR3 sequence (DNA): TGTGCCAGCAGCCAAGGGGGCGCCCGACTCCCCGAGCAGTACCTC. Its translation is CASSQGGARLPEQYL.

This clone was detected only a few times. One end of the junction varies from germline; a read error may be responsible. This chain uses TRBV3-1 with TRBJ2-2, with D possibly matching TRBD2 (5 bases). This CDR3 is 15 amino acids long. Germline V gene data show CDR1 as LGHDT and CDR2 as YNNKEL (reference sequence). The CDR3 sequence: CASSQARRDTGELFF. In DNA, the CDR3 is TGTGCCAGTAGCCAAGCTCGGCGGGACACCGGGGAGCTGTTTTTT.

This clone was counted many times. CDR3 amino acids: CASSTPGLDEDTQYF. DNA for the CDR3: TGTGCCAGCAGCACTCCGGGACTGGATGAGGATACGCAGTATTTT. V is TRBV2 and J is TRBJ2-3; perhaps TRBD2 as D (6 bases). The V gene's germline CDR1 is SNHLY and CDR2 FYNNEI. Trimming took off 6 bases at V and 6 bases at J, with 19 bases between the two ends. The CDR3 is 15 residues long.

In this sample, this clone turned up many times. The chain carries TRBV6-1 and TRBJ1-5; a weak D match, TRBD1 (5 bases). CDR1 MNHNS and CDR2 SASEGT come from the germline V gene. The CDR3 totals 14 residues. The DNA of the CDR3 is TGTCCACATAACAGAGGGACTAGCAATCAGCCCCAGCATTTT. Translating gives CPHNRGTSNQPQHF.

The chain has TRBV7-9 and TRBJ1-2; no definite D call. CDR1 and CDR2 from the germline V gene are SEHNR and FQNEAQ (reference sequence). With 0 bases removed from V and 7 bases from J, the gap between germline ends came to 12 bases. The CDR3 is 14 residues long. CDR3 nucleotide sequence: TGTGCCAGCAGCTTAGCCGGGAACGGTGGTGGCTACACCTTC. Its translation is CASSLAGNGGGYTF. Filled out from reference TRBV7-9 and TRBJ1-2, the complete variable domain reads DTGVSQNPRHKITKRGQNVTFRCDPISEHNRLYWYRQTLGQGPEFLTYFQNEAQLEKSRLLSDRFSAERPKGSFSTLEIQRTEQGDSAMYLCASSLAGNGGGYTFGSGTRLTVV.